A single sample is the source of the 30 T cell receptor beta chains below, sequenced in a study of blood T cell repertoires in COVID-19. Generated by immunoSEQ multiplex PCR, the TCRdb table keeps only in-frame clones and is missing some. This repertoire shows about 83,000 clones, over 85% found once; its top ten account for roughly 15%. The sequenced sample was peripheral blood. The receptors here all came from an elderly woman with active or convalescent COVID-19.

The rearrangement joins TRBV10-3 to TRBJ2-7; perhaps TRBD1 as D (6 bases). Germline assignment: CDR1 ENHRY and CDR2 SYGVKD. CDR3 length: 11 amino acids. The V end lost 11 bases, the J end lost 4 bases, and 12 bases lay between the germline ends. CDR3 coding DNA: TGTGCCCACGGCCAGGGGTACGAGCAGTACTTC. This gives the protein CAHGQGYEQYF.

The chain combines TRBV6-5 with TRBJ1-1, with D uncertain. This CDR3 has 15 residues. Trimming cost V 8 bases and J 2 bases, with 18 bases left between them. Germline V CDR1 and CDR2: MNHEY, SVGAGI. Here the CDR3 reads CASHGAEWRNTEAFF. The CDR3 bases are TGTGCCAGCCACGGCGCCGAATGGAGAAACACTGAAGCTTTCTTT.

This chain uses TRBV28 with TRBJ1-2, with D maybe TRBD1 (6 bases). Germline CDR1 and CDR2: MDHEN and SYDVKM. Trimming left V 5 bases short and J 4 bases short, with 20 bases between. The CDR3 runs to 16 residues. The DNA of the CDR3 is TGTGCCAGCAGTACCGCCTCCGGGACAACTCTCTATGGCTACACCTTC. This encodes CASSTASGTTLYGYTF.

V gene TRBV4-1 combines with J gene TRBJ1-2; maybe TRBD1 (5 bases). The CDR3 is 14 amino acids. Trimming pared 3 bases from V and 11 bases from J, leaving 19 bases between. Germline V CDR1 and CDR2: MGHRA, YSYEKL. The CDR3 reads CASSQGSGSVWYTF. CDR3 DNA sequence: TGCGCCAGCAGCCAGGGGTCAGGGTCCGTTTGGTACACCTTC.

A single count supports this clone. V and J are TRBV6-6 and TRBJ2-1, with a tentative D call TRBD1 (5 bases). Trimming removed 5 bases from V and 4 bases from J, with 15 bases in between. Per germline, CDR1 MNHNY and CDR2 SVGAGI (reference sequence). The CDR3 is 15 residues long. The CDR3 region is CASSPPRAGYNEQFF. The CDR3 region has the DNA TGTGCCAGCAGTCCCCCCCGGGCAGGGTACAATGAGCAGTTCTTC.

V is TRBV18 and J is TRBJ2-3, with 10 bases lining up with TRBD2. With 4 bases clipped from V and 1 base from J, the junction kept 2 bases outside the gene matches. The CDR3 totals 15 residues. CDR1 is KGHSH, CDR2 LQKENI, per germline. CDR3 nucleotide sequence: TGTGCCAGCTCACTCGGGACTAGCGGCACAGATACGCAGTATTTT. Translated, it gives CASSLGTSGTDTQYF.

This sequence joins TRBV19 and TRBJ2-2; D uncertain. The CDR3 has 14 amino acids. The V end was cut by 8 bases, the J end by 1 base, with 11 bases between. Germline V gene sequence: CDR1 LNHDA, CDR2 SQIVND (reference sequence). The CDR3 spells CASCGLRNTGELFF. In DNA form, the CDR3 reads TGTGCCAGTTGCGGCCTAAGGAACACCGGGGAGCTGTTTTTT.

V usage is TRBV2 and J usage is TRBJ2-3; 8 positions match TRBD2. Losses at the gene ends were 2 bases for V and 2 bases for J; bases not matched to a gene: 6. From germline, CDR1 is SNHLY and CDR2 FYNNEI. The CDR3 sequence is 16 residues long. The CDR3 sequence: CASSESGGGTTDTQYF. For the CDR3, the DNA is TGTGCCAGCAGTGAATCCGGCGGGGGGACCACAGATACGCAGTATTTT.

The V call is TRBV14, the J call TRBJ2-7; TRBD1 aligns across 8 bases. CDR3 length: 16 amino acids. Germline V gene sequence: CDR1 SGHDN, CDR2 FVKESK. V dropped 2 bases and J dropped 1; count of bases not matched to a gene: 7. This CDR3 is CASSQRDRQGSYEQYF. The CDR3 coding sequence is TGTGCCAGCAGCCAACGTGATAGACAGGGGTCCTACGAGCAGTACTTC. The variable domain in full, completed from reference TRBV14 and TRBJ2-7, reads EAGVTQFPSHSVIEKGQTVTLRCDPISGHDNLYWYRRVMGKEIKFLLHFVKESKQDESGMPNNRFLAERTGGTYSTLKVQPAELEDSGVYFCASSQRDRQGSYEQYFGPGTRLTVT.

This clone appeared a single time. As DNA, the CDR3 is TGTGCCAGTAGTATCCTGACAGGGGGAACAGATACGCAGTATTTT. Translating it yields CASSILTGGTDTQYF. The chain is built from TRBV19 and TRBJ2-3, with TRBD1 identical over 9 bases. The length of the CDR3 is 15 residues. Trimming removed 3 bases from V and 3 bases from J; junction bases left unmatched: 4. The germline V gene encodes CDR1 LNHDA and CDR2 SQIVND (reference sequence).

This chain uses TRBV9 with TRBJ2-5; 10 positions match TRBD1. With V trimmed by 3 bases and J by 4 bases, 3 bases remained unmatched. Germline assignment: CDR1 SGDLS and CDR2 YYNGEE. The CDR3 is 14 residues long. The CDR3 bases are TGTGCCAGCAGCGCGACAGGGGGCCCAGAGACCCAGTACTTC. Amino acids: CASSATGGPETQYF.

V usage is TRBV6-5 and J usage is TRBJ2-3, with D unclear. The CDR3 extends over 13 amino acids. Trimming removed 7 bases from V and 4 bases from J, with 12 bases in between. The germline V gene has CDR1 MNHEY and CDR2 SVGAGI. This chain's CDR3 is CASKARVADTQYF. Written as DNA, the CDR3 is TGTGCCAGCAAAGCCCGTGTGGCAGATACGCAGTATTTT.

The V gene is TRBV14, the J gene TRBJ1-2; D uncertain. V was trimmed by 1 base and J by 2 bases, leaving 8 bases between them. Per the germline V gene, CDR1 is SGHDN and CDR2 is FVKESK. The CDR3 is 14 residues long. CDR3 sequence (DNA): TGTGCCAGCAGCCAAGTAACAACGAACTATGGCTACACCTTC. This sequence encodes CASSQVTTNYGYTF.

The chain has TRBV4-3 and TRBJ2-7; the D is unclear. V gave up 1 base and J gave up 3 bases, with 10 bases separating them. The CDR3 extends over 14 amino acids. Germline assignment: CDR1 LGHNA and CDR2 YSLEER. As DNA, the CDR3 is TGCGCCAGCAGCCAAGGTGTATGGAGCTACGAGCAGTACTTC. Protein product: CASSQGVWSYEQYF.

The chain recombines TRBV4-3 with TRBJ1-1, with 9 bases matching TRBD1. The V gene's germline CDR1 is LGHNA and CDR2 YSLEER. The CDR3 contains 15 residues. J gave up 5 bases and V 0 bases, and 4 bases lay outside the gene matches. CDR3 bases: TGCGCCAGCAGCCAAGATCCGACAGGGGGGACTGAAGCTTTCTTT. Its translation is CASSQDPTGGTEAFF.

V and J are TRBV2 and TRBJ2-1; a possible D gene is TRBD1 (5 bases). This CDR3 spans 13 amino acids. Trimming took off 9 bases at V and 1 base at J, with 10 bases between the two ends. CDR1 is SNHLY and CDR2 is FYNNEI in the germline V gene. The CDR3 region is CASTGFSYNEQFF. Written as DNA, the CDR3 is TGTGCCAGTACAGGTTTTTCCTACAATGAGCAGTTCTTC.

The count of this clone is one. The rearrangement links TRBV6-2 or TRBV6-3 to TRBJ2-2; D call uncertain. V dropped 0 bases and J dropped 9 bases, with 11 bases sitting between them. Germline V gene data show CDR1 as MNHEY and CDR2 as SVGEGT. The CDR3 totals 14 residues. CDR3 sequence reads: CASSYSPGWRELFF. In nucleotides, the CDR3 is TGTGCCAGCAGTTACTCTCCAGGTTGGAGGGAGCTGTTTTTT.

The chain links TRBV5-1 to TRBJ1-1; a weak D match, TRBD1 (6 bases). This CDR3 region has 15 residues. The germline V gene encodes CDR1 SGHRS and CDR2 YFSETQ. V was shortened by 4 bases and J by 1 base, with 14 bases between the two germline ends. In nucleotides, the CDR3 is TGCGCCAGCAGCACGACAGGCGGATGGAACACTGAAGCTTTCTTT. Its translation: CASSTTGGWNTEAFF. Full variable domain (rest looked up from reference TRBV5-1 and TRBJ1-1): KAGVTQTPRYLIKTRGQQVTLSCSPISGHRSVSWYQQTPGQGLQFLFEYFSETQRNKGNFPGRFSGRQFSNSRSEMNVSTLELGDSALYLCASSTTGGWNTEAFFGQGTRLTVV.

The chain combines TRBV5-6 with TRBJ2-2; tentatively, D is TRBD1 (5 bases). The CDR3 sequence is 16 residues long. From germline, CDR1 is SGHDT and CDR2 YYEEEE. Deletions cut 0 bases from V and 2 bases from J, with 11 bases between. CDR3 sequence reads: CASSLEGAVNTGELFF. The DNA of the CDR3 is TGTGCCAGCAGCTTGGAAGGGGCGGTAAACACCGGGGAGCTGTTTTTT.

The table lists this clone with a few counts. The V gene is TRBV19, the J gene TRBJ2-2; D not resolved. Looked up from germline, CDR1 is LNHDA and CDR2 is SQIVND (reference sequence). The V gene lost 3 bases and the J gene lost 7 bases, with 9 bases spanning the gap. The CDR3 has 13 residues. CDR3 sequence reads: CASSILGNGELFF. For the CDR3, the DNA is TGTGCCAGTAGTATCTTGGGCAACGGGGAGCTGTTTTTT.

This sequence joins TRBV27 and TRBJ2-7; D is perhaps TRBD2 (6 bases). This CDR3 contains 17 residues. Trimming took off 8 bases at V and 6 bases at J, with 29 bases between the two ends. The germline gives CDR1 MNHEY, CDR2 SMNVEV (reference sequence). This chain's CDR3 is CASLGLTASGSRAEQYF. DNA of the CDR3: TGTGCCAGCCTAGGCCTTACGGCGAGCGGGTCTCGTGCCGAGCAGTACTTC.

V usage is TRBV14 and J usage is TRBJ1-2; TRBD1 might be the D (6 bases). The CDR3 contains 15 residues. CDR1 is SGHDN and CDR2 is FVKESK in the germline V gene. V was clipped by 1 base and J by 6 bases, with 15 bases between them. The CDR3 spells CASSQATGHPHGYTF. The CDR3 bases are TGTGCCAGCAGCCAAGCAACGGGACACCCTCATGGCTACACCTTC.

The J gene is TRBJ2-5, the V gene TRBV19, with 7 bases matching TRBD1. CDR3 length: 14 residues. The germline gives CDR1 LNHDA, CDR2 SQIVND (reference sequence). Losses at the gene ends were 5 bases for V and 2 bases for J; bases not matched to a gene: 5. CDR3 protein: CASSGRDRQETQYF. The CDR3 bases are TGTGCCAGTAGTGGCCGGGACAGACAAGAGACCCAGTACTTC.

This clone was observed a single time. The chain joins TRBV4-2 to TRBJ2-7, with a weak D call TRBD2 (5 bases). This CDR3 is 13 amino acids long. Per germline, CDR1 LGHNA and CDR2 YNFKEQ. Trimming took off 1 base at V and 4 bases at J, with 8 bases between the two ends. The CDR3 DNA sequence: TGTGCCAGCAGCCAAGGAGGGCGGTACGAGCAGTACTTC. This translates into CASSQGGRYEQYF.

This chain connects TRBV9 to TRBJ2-1, with 7 bases that match TRBD2. The junction had 6 bases not matched to a gene; V was cut back by 0 bases and J by 6 bases. The CDR3 runs 15 residues. Germline loops: CDR1 SGDLS, CDR2 YYNGEE. CDR3 loop: CASSVAPGTTNEQFF. The CDR3 region has the DNA TGTGCCAGCAGCGTAGCTCCCGGGACTACCAATGAGCAGTTCTTC.

The chain employs TRBV27 and TRBJ1-5, with 7 bases identical to TRBD1. The CDR3 has 14 amino acids. Looked up from germline, CDR1 is MNHEY and CDR2 is SMNVEV (reference sequence). V trimming: 6 bases; J trimming: 4 bases; junction bases outside the gene matches: 6. Here the CDR3 reads CASSRGQPNQPQHF. The DNA of the CDR3 is TGTGCCAGCAGCCGGGGACAGCCAAATCAGCCCCAGCATTTT.

The chain has TRBV20-1 and TRBJ2-5, with D uncertain. The ends were cut back, 4 bases at V and 4 bases at J, with 7 bases in the middle. This CDR3 is 11 amino acids long. Germline-derived CDR1 and CDR2 are DFQATT and SNEGSKA (reference sequence). The CDR3 loop reads CSATSRETQYF. CDR3 bases: TGCAGTGCTACCTCTCGAGAGACCCAGTACTTC.

The chain is built from TRBV7-8 and TRBJ1-6; maybe TRBD1 (5 bases). Germline V gene sequence: CDR1 SGHVS, CDR2 FQNEAQ. The CDR3 is made up of 13 amino acids. V was pared by 6 bases and J by 9 bases, with 12 bases between. In DNA, the CDR3 is TGTGCCAGCAGTTACGGGGGAAGTTCACCCCTCCACTTT. Translating it yields CASSYGGSSPLHF. The complete variable domain, with remaining parts taken from reference TRBV7-8 and TRBJ1-6, reads GAGVSQSPRYKVAKRGQDVALRCDPISGHVSLFWYQQALGQGPEFLTYFQNEAQLDKSGLPSDRFFAERPEGSVSTLKIQRTQQEDSAVYLCASSYGGSSPLHFGNGTRLTVT.

This rearrangement joins TRBV7-3 to TRBJ2-3, with 8 bases aligning to TRBD1. With 4 bases clipped from V and 0 bases from J, the junction kept 3 bases outside the gene matches. The length of the CDR3 is 15 residues. Germline values: CDR1 SGHTA, CDR2 FQGTGA. The CDR3 DNA is TGTGCCAGCAGCTCGACAGGGGTGAGCACAGATACGCAGTATTTT. As protein: CASSSTGVSTDTQYF.

V gene TRBV15 combines with J gene TRBJ1-1; no clear D gene. Germline V gene sequence: CDR1 LNHNV, CDR2 YYDKDF (reference sequence). The CDR3 sequence is 13 residues long. Trimming left V 0 bases short and J 7 bases short, with 9 bases between. CDR3 sequence reads: CATSRDSGIEAFF. CDR3 nucleotides: TGTGCCACCAGCAGAGATAGCGGGATTGAAGCTTTCTTT.